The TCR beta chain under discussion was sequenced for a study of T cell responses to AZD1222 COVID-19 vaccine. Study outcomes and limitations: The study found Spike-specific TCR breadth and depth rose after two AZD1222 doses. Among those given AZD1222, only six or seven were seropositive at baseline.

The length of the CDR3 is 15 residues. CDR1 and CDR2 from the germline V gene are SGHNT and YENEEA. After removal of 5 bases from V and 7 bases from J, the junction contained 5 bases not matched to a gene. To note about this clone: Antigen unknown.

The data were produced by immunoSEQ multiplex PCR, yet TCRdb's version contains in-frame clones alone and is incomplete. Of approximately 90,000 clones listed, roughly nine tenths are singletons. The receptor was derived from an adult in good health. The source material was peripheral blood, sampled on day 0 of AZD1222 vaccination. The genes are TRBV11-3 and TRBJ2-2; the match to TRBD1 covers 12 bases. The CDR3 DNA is TGTGCCAGCAGCGCGGGACAGGGGGCGAGCGGGGAGCTGTTTTTT. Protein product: CASSAGQGASGELFF.